This is a list of T cell receptor beta chains from one sample in a study of T cell responses to AZD1222 COVID-19 vaccine. Clones were read by immunoSEQ multiplex PCR, and TCRdb kept only the in-frame ones, dropping some. The sample shows 65,000 or so clones, 84% of them seen only once. The source was peripheral blood, collected on day 0 of AZD1222 vaccination. These receptors originate from an adult in good health. The CDR3 runs from the conserved cysteine through the conserved F or W. The order of the fields is V gene, CDR3 protein.

v_call: TRBV9
cdr3_aa: CASSLRSGGHWDEQFF

v_call: TRBV7-8
cdr3_aa: CASSLGQSPNYGYTF

v_call: TRBV11-2
cdr3_aa: CASSERGVGNQPQHF

v_call: TRBV6-5
cdr3_aa: CASSWGQGLNTEAFF

v_call: TRBV28
cdr3_aa: CASSFQGRGTEAFF

v_call: TRBV6-6
cdr3_aa: CASRNPGETEAFF

v_call: TRBV6-1
cdr3_aa: CASSEFDRSNYGYTF

v_call: TRBV30
cdr3_aa: CAWSAQDRDAEAFF

v_call: TRBV4-1
cdr3_aa: CASSHLAGGWDIQYF

v_call: TRBV24-1
cdr3_aa: CATSDYPDKTGANVLTF

v_call: TRBV7-3
cdr3_aa: CASSFNLGVPGELFF

v_call: TRBV10-3
cdr3_aa: CAIKGSKTEAFF

v_call: TRBV27
cdr3_aa: CASRTANEQFF

v_call: TRBV5-1
cdr3_aa: CASSFPGQGKADTQYF

v_call: TRBV13
cdr3_aa: CASSPRPGETEQYF

v_call: TRBV16
cdr3_aa: CASSQTGYGTGELFF

v_call: TRBV18
cdr3_aa: CASSPPASAAYEQYF

v_call: TRBV7-9
cdr3_aa: CASSLYLSGQGGNTEAFF

v_call: TRBV12-3/TRBV12-4
cdr3_aa: CASSWDRGQPQHF

v_call: TRBV2
cdr3_aa: CASREGQGADEQYF

v_call: TRBV10-3
cdr3_aa: CAISRTGLANTGELFF

v_call: TRBV11-3
cdr3_aa: CASSLRLPNRERGYEQYF

v_call: TRBV30
cdr3_aa: CAWTHWPSLNTEAFF

v_call: TRBV3-1/TRBV3-2
cdr3_aa: CASSQTFLSGTKYF

v_call: TRBV6-2/TRBV6-3
cdr3_aa: CASSTGDLGRANVLTF

v_call: TRBV18
cdr3_aa: CASSPTTDTQYF

v_call: TRBV11-3
cdr3_aa: CASSLDRWTTTSGNTIYF

v_call: TRBV5-1
cdr3_aa: CASSLALAGRDTQYF

v_call: TRBV19
cdr3_aa: CASVSAGKNSSPLHF

v_call: TRBV6-5
cdr3_aa: CASSPTEDYGYTF

v_call: TRBV28
cdr3_aa: CASSPPGLAGDEQFF

v_call: TRBV28
cdr3_aa: CASSLQSSFEQFF

v_call: TRBV7-3
cdr3_aa: CASSSLGYNEQFF

v_call: TRBV5-1
cdr3_aa: CASSLQSGTGDYNSPLHF

v_call: TRBV10-3
cdr3_aa: CAIAAGTGPLNEKLFF

v_call: TRBV19
cdr3_aa: CASRQGLLWDQPQHF

v_call: TRBV5-1
cdr3_aa: CASSLWDSGNTIYF

v_call: TRBV6-5
cdr3_aa: CASGTGGPYEQYF

v_call: TRBV30
cdr3_aa: CAWSVTSQYTDTQYF

v_call: TRBV6-2/TRBV6-3
cdr3_aa: CASSYSIGSNQPQHF

v_call: TRBV10-3
cdr3_aa: CAISLAGEETQYF